The 3 T cell receptor beta chains given below trace back to one sample, sequenced in a study of T-cell reconstitution after alpha-beta-depleted transplantation in children. A library of TCRbeta sequences, prepared with unique molecular identifiers, was generated. MiXCR was run by TCRdb on the PCR reads, yielding one entry per CDR3 protein. The sample carries about 300,000 distinct CDR3 sequences, approximately 7.3% recorded once. No antigens are known for them. General study points: Newly produced T cells mostly accounted for T-cell counts and diversity one year post-transplant.

The sample here was peripheral blood, taken 360 days after TCRalphabeta/CD19-depleted stem cell transplant. The source is a female patient between 2 and 15 years old who had a stem cell transplant for Fanconi anemia, so the T cells may come from the graft donor.

This clonotype was seen many times. The chain employs TRBV5-1 and TRBJ2-5; 11 bases are a match to TRBD2. The CDR3 contains 15 residues. V shed 4 bases, J shed 1 base, and the junction held 3 bases outside the gene matches. The germline V gene encodes CDR1 SGHRS and CDR2 YFSETQ. The CDR3 region has the DNA TGCGCCAGCAGCCCTCTAGCGGGGGGCCAAGAGACCCAGTACTTC. This sequence encodes CASSPLAGGQETQYF. The whole variable domain, filled in from reference TRBV5-1 and TRBJ2-5, reads KAGVTQTPRYLIKTRGQQVTLSCSPISGHRSVSWYQQTPGQGLQFLFEYFSETQRNKGNFPGRFSGRQFSNSRSEMNVSTLELGDSALYLCASSPLAGGQETQYFGPGTRLLVL.

At least ten counts were recorded for this clonotype. V usage is TRBV4-1 and J usage is TRBJ2-7, with D tentatively TRBD1 or TRBD2 (5 bases each). V lost 2 bases and J 3 bases, leaving 11 bases between the germline ends. The germline CDR1 and CDR2 sequences are MGHRA and YSYEKL. This CDR3 region has 14 residues. The CDR3 loop reads CASSQTGPGYEQYF. CDR3 DNA: TGCGCCAGCAGCCAAACGGGACCGGGCTACGAGCAGTACTTC.

This clonotype came up many times. V and J are TRBV5-1 and TRBJ2-2; 11 nucleotides agree with TRBD2. Germline V gives CDR1 SGHRS, CDR2 YFSETQ. The CDR3 totals 16 residues. V shed 1 base, J shed 1 base, and the junction held 0 bases outside the gene matches. For the CDR3, the DNA is TGCGCCAGCAGCTTGACTAGCGGGGGGAACACCGGGGAGCTGTTTTTT. This encodes CASSLTSGGNTGELFF.